This TCR beta chain is from a study of blood T cells in healthy people across ages. This clonotype was counted between two and nine times. It was with a sample-barcoded 5' primer and a J-beta primer mix that a second PCR of about 7 to 12 cycles was run. The template-switch adaptor was a 5' adaptor with 12 random nucleotides. It tagged each cDNA molecule. TCRdb fed the 5' RACE reads into MiXCR, producing one record per CDR3 protein. The sample holds 1.8 million or so distinct CDR3 sequences, approximately 40% seen once. The CDR3 consists of 15 residues. CDR1 is SGHKS, CDR2 YYEKEE, per germline (reference sequence). The V end lost 7 bases, the J end lost 4 bases, and 17 bases lay between the germline ends.

This TCR derives from a human donor in good health. This chain joins TRBV5-5 and TRBJ2-2; D is possibly TRBD1 (5 bases). Sequences were obtained from blood. CDR3 sequence: CASHPPGRGTGELFF. CDR3 DNA sequence: TGTGCCAGCCACCCTCCTGGTAGGGGCACCGGGGAGCTGTTTTTT.